Below are 7 T cell receptor beta chains sequenced from a single sample in a study of Graves' ophthalmopathy and Graves' hyperthyroidism. CDR3 regions of TCR beta were amplified from RNA transcripts. RT-PCR with HTBI primers came first, then second-round multiplex PCR. TCRdb re-derived calls from the multiplex PCR reads in MiXCR, one entry per CDR3 protein. The sample carries roughly 420,000 distinct CDR3 sequences, more than 20% recorded once. The material sequenced was peripheral blood. All receptors derive from a woman aged 18-29 years with stable Graves' hyperthyroidism.

This chain connects TRBV28 to TRBJ2-7; D tentatively fits TRBD1 or TRBD2 (5 bases each). This CDR3 region has 16 residues. Trimming took off 2 bases at V and 3 bases at J, with 17 bases between the two ends. Germline CDR1 reads MDHEN; CDR2 reads SYDVKM. Here the CDR3 DNA reads TGTGCCAGCAGTTTAGGGACCGGTCTGAGGGGCTACGAGCAGTACTTC. Translation gives CASSLGTGLRGYEQYF.

Many counts were recorded for this clonotype. The genes are TRBV19 and TRBJ2-7, with TRBD1 matching 12 bases. In germline, CDR1 is LNHDA, CDR2 SQIVND (reference sequence). Losses at the gene ends were 3 bases for V and 5 bases for J; bases not matched to a gene: 5. The CDR3 runs 15 residues. In DNA form, the CDR3 reads TGTGCCAGTAGTATCGGGACAGGGGGCGTAGACGAGCAGTACTTC. Its translation: CASSIGTGGVDEQYF.

In this sample, this clonotype turned up many times. The CDR3 reads CASSHTGDLAKNIQYF. CDR3 DNA sequence: TGTGCCAGCAGCCATACAGGAGATTTAGCCAAAAACATTCAGTACTTC. The chain employs TRBV11-2 and TRBJ2-4; D perhaps matches TRBD1 (5 bases). V lost 5 bases, J lost 0 bases, and 14 bases lay in between. Germline V lookup: CDR1 SGHAT, CDR2 FQNNGV. This CDR3 is built from 16 residues.

This clonotype was counted only a few times. This may stem from a read error, because a much larger clone lies one nucleotide away. The genes are TRBV4-2 and TRBJ2-2, with 9 bases identical to TRBD2. The CDR3 has 16 amino acids. The germline CDR1 and CDR2 sequences are LGHNA and YNFKEQ. CDR3 sequence reads: CASSQGAGGGTGELCF. The CDR3 DNA reads TGTGCCAGCAGCCAAGGCGCGGGAGGGGGGACCGGGGAGCTGTGTTTT.

This clonotype was observed many times. This rearrangement joins TRBV5-1 to TRBJ2-7, with no clear D. The CDR3 runs to 12 residues. CDR1 is SGHRS, CDR2 YFSETQ, per germline. V was trimmed by 4 bases and J by 5 bases, leaving 10 bases between them. CDR3 nucleotide sequence: TGCGCCAGCAGCGCCAGTTGGAACGAGCAGTACTTC. Translating it yields CASSASWNEQYF.

Ten or more counts support this clonotype. The V gene is TRBV12-3 or TRBV12-4, the J gene TRBJ2-7; D call uncertain. CDR3 length equals 14 residues. Trimming pared 1 base from V and 2 bases from J, leaving 9 bases between. The CDR3 sequence is CASSLVLGTYEQYF. In DNA, the CDR3 is TGTGCCAGCAGTTTAGTCCTAGGTACCTACGAGCAGTACTTC.

The sample holds many counts of this clonotype. This chain uses TRBV12-3 or TRBV12-4 with TRBJ2-7; TRBD2 matches 13 bases. This CDR3 is 16 amino acids long. J gave up 3 bases and V 6 bases, and 8 bases lay outside the gene matches. The CDR3 region is CASSLGLAGNIYEQYF. The CDR3 DNA sequence: TGTGCCAGCAGCCTGGGACTAGCGGGGAATATCTACGAGCAGTACTTC.